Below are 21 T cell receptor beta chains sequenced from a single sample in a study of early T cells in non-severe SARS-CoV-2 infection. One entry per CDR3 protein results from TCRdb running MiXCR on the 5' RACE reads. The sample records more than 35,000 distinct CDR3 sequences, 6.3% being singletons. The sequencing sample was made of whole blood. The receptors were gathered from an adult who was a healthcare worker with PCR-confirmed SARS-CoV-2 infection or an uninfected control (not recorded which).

The CDR3 region is CASSIPSDSLAKNIQYF. Here the CDR3 DNA reads TGTGCCAGCAGCATACCTTCGGACAGCCTAGCCAAAAACATTCAGTACTTC. This chain links TRBV12-3 or TRBV12-4 with TRBJ2-4; D may be TRBD1 (6 bases). V was pared by 6 bases and J by 0 bases, with 18 bases between. The length of the CDR3 is 17 residues.

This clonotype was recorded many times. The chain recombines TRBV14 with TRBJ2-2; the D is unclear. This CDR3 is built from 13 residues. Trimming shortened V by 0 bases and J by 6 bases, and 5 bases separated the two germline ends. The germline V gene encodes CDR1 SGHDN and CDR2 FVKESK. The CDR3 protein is CASSQERAGELFF. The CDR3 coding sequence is TGTGCCAGCAGCCAAGAAAGGGCCGGGGAGCTGTTTTTT.

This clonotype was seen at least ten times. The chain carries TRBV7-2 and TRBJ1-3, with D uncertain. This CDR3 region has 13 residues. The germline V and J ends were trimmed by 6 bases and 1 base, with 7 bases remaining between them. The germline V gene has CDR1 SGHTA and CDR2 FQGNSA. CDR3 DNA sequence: TGTGCCAGCAGGTCGGGGTCTGGAAACACCATATATTTT. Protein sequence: CASRSGSGNTIYF.

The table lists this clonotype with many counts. The CDR3 spells CASSPGNSPLHF. CDR3 coding DNA: TGCGCCAGCAGCCCTGGAAATTCACCCCTCCACTTT. This chain joins TRBV5-1 and TRBJ1-6; D not resolved. CDR3 size: 12 residues. Germline CDR1 reads SGHRS; CDR2 reads YFSETQ. Trimming took 4 bases from V and 7 from J, leaving 6 bases between them.

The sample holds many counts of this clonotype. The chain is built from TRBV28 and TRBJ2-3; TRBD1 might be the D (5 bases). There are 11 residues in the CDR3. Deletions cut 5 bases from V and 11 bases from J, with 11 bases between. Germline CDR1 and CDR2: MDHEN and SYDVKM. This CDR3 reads CASSQTEMQYF. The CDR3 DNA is TGTGCCAGCAGTCAGACAGAAATGCAGTATTTT.

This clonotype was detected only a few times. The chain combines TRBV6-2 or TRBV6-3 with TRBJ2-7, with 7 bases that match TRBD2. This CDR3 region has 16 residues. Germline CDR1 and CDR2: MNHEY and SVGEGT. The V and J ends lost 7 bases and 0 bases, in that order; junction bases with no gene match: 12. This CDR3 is CASTPYPSGVSYEQYF. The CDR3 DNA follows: TGTGCCAGCACCCCTTACCCCAGCGGGGTCTCCTACGAGCAGTACTTC.

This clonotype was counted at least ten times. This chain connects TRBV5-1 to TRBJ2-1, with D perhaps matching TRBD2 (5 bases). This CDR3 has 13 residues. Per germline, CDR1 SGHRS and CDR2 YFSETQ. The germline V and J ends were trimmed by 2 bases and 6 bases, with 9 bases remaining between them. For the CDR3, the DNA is TGCGCCAGCAGCTTACTAGACGGCAATGAGCAGTTCTTC. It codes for CASSLLDGNEQFF.

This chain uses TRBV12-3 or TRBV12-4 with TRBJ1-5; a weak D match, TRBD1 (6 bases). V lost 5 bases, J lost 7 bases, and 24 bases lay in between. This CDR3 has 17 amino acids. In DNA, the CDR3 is TGTGCCAGCAGTCCTACTGTGACGACAGGCGAACTCCAGCCCCAGCATTTT. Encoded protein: CASSPTVTTGELQPQHF.

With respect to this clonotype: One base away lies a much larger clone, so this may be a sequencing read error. CDR3 protein: CGSSKGTEYHEQYF. CDR3 nucleotide sequence: TGTGGCAGCAGCAAGGGGACCGAGTATCACGAGCAGTACTTC. This chain links TRBV5-6 with TRBJ2-7, with D perhaps assigned TRBD1 or TRBD2 (5 bases each). The CDR3 totals 14 residues. The germline V gene encodes CDR1 SGHDT and CDR2 YYEEEE.

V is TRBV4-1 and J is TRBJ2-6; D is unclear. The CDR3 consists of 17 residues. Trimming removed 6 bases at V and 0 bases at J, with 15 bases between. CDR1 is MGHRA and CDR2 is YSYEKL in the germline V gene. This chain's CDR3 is CASSQPGRSSGANVLTF. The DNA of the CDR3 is TGCGCCAGCAGTCAGCCGGGCCGGAGCTCTGGGGCCAACGTCCTGACTTTC.

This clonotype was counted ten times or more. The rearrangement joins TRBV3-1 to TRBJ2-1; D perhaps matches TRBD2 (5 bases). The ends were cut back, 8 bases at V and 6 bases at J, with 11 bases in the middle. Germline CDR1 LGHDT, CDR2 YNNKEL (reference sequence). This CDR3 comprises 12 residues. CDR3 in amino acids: CASGSVINEQFF. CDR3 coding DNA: TGTGCCAGCGGGAGCGTTATCAATGAGCAGTTCTTC.

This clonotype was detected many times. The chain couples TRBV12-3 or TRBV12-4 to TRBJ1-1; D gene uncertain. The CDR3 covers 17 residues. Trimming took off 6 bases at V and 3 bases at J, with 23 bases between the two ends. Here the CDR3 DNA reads TGTGCCAGCAGCCTAACCTGGGGAGGGATGGAAGACACTGAAGCTTTCTTT. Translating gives CASSLTWGGMEDTEAFF.

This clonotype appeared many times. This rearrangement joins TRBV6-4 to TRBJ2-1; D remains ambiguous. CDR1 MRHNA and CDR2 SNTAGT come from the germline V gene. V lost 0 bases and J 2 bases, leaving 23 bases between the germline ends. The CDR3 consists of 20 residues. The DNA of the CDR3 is TGTGCCAGCAGTGACTCGATTATGGTTCTCAACGTAGAGACCTACAATGAGCAGTTCTTC. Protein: CASSDSIMVLNVETYNEQFF.

The CDR3 region is CASSGSGTHSNQPQHF. CDR3 in DNA: TGTGCCAGCAGTGGATCCGGGACACATAGCAATCAGCCCCAGCATTTT. V usage is TRBV6-1 and J usage is TRBJ1-5; D might be TRBD1 (6 bases). This CDR3 has 16 amino acids. The germline V gene encodes CDR1 MNHNS and CDR2 SASEGT. V was clipped by 4 bases and J by 0 bases, with 13 bases between them.

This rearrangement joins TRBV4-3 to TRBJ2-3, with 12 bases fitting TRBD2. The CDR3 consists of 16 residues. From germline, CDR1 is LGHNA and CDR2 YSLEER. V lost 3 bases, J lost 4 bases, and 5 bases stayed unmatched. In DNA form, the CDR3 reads TGCGCCAGCAGCCAGGGACTAGCGGGTGTCTCAGATACGCAGTATTTT. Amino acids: CASSQGLAGVSDTQYF.

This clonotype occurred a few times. The DNA for the CDR3 is TGTGCCTGGAGTGTAGGGAACACTGAAGCTTTCTTT. Residues: CAWSVGNTEAFF. The J gene is TRBJ1-1, the V gene TRBV30; D not certain. V dropped 0 bases and J dropped 1 base, with 3 bases sitting between them. Germline CDR1 GTSNPN, CDR2 SVGIG (reference sequence). This CDR3 region has 12 residues.

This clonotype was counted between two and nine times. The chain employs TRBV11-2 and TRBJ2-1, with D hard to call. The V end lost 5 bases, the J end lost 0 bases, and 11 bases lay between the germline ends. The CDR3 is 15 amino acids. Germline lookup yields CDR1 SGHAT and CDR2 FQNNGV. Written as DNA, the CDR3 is TGTGCCAGCAGCCCCGGCGCGATCTCCTACAATGAGCAGTTCTTC. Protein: CASSPGAISYNEQFF. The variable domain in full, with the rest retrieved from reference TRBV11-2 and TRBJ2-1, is EAGVAQSPRYKIIEKRQSVAFWCNPISGHATLYWYQQILGQGPKLLIQFQNNGVVDDSQLPKDRFSAERLKGVDSTLKIQPAKLEDSAVYLCASSPGAISYNEQFFGPGTRLTVL.

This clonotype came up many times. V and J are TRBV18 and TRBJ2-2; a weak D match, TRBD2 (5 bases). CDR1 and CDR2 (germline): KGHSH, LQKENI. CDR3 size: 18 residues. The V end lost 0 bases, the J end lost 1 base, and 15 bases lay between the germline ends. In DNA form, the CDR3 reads TGTGCCAGCTCACCACCAATTACGGACTTGTGGAACACCGGGGAGCTGTTTTTT. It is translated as CASSPPITDLWNTGELFF.

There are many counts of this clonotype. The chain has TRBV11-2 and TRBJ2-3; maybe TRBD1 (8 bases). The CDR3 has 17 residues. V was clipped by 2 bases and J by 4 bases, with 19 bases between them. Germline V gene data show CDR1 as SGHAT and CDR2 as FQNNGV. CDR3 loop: CASSLFGRTGPSDTQYF. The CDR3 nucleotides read TGTGCCAGCAGCTTATTCGGGAGGACAGGGCCTTCAGATACGCAGTATTTT. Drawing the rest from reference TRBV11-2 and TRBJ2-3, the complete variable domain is EAGVAQSPRYKIIEKRQSVAFWCNPISGHATLYWYQQILGQGPKLLIQFQNNGVVDDSQLPKDRFSAERLKGVDSTLKIQPAKLEDSAVYLCASSLFGRTGPSDTQYFGPGTRLTVL.

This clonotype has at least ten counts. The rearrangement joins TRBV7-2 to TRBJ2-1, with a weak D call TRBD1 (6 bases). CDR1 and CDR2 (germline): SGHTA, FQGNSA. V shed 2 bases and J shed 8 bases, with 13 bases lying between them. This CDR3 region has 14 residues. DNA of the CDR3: TGTGCCAGCAGCTTAAACAGGGAGTCGCATGAGCAGTTCTTC. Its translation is CASSLNRESHEQFF.

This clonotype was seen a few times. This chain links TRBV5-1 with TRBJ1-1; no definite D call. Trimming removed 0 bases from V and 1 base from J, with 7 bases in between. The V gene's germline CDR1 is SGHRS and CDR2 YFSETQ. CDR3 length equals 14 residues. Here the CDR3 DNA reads TGCGCCAGCAGCTTGGCTACGGAGAACACTGAAGCTTTCTTT. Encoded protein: CASSLATENTEAFF.